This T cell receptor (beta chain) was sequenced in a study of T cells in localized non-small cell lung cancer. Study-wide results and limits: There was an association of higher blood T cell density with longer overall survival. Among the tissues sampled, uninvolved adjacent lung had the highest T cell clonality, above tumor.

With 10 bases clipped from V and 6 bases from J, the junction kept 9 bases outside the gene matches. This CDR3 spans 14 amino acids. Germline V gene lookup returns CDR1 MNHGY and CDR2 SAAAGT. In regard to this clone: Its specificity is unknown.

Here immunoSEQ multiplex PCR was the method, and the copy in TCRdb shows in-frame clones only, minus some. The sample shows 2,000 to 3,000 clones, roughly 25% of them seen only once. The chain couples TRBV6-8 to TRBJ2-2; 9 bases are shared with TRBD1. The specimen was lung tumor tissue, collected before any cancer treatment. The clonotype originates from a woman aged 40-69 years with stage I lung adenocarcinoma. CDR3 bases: TGTGCCACTCATGGACAGGGGAGACCCGGGGAGCTGTTTTTT. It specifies CATHGQGRPGELFF.